The 20 T cell receptor beta chains reported below all come from one sample, sequenced in a study of identifying expanded T cells in peripheral blood. The protocol was immunoSEQ multiplex PCR, while the TCRdb copy is restricted to in-frame clones and leaves out a portion. The sample has about 52,000 clones; 82% are singletons. Sequencing was carried out using blood. These receptors came from a person aged 18 to 70 in good health.

The chain links TRBV6-6 to TRBJ1-2, with TRBD1 as a possible D gene (5 bases). Germline V gives CDR1 MNHNY, CDR2 SVGAGI (reference sequence). V lost 0 bases and J 14 bases, leaving 16 bases between the germline ends. This CDR3 has 13 amino acids. CDR3 region: CASSYSGTELVTF. For the CDR3, the DNA is TGTGCCAGCAGTTACTCAGGGACGGAATTAGTGACCTTC.

The rearrangement links TRBV4-1 to TRBJ1-5; a possible D gene is TRBD1 (6 bases). Trimming cost V 3 bases and J 3 bases, with 12 bases left between them. Per germline, CDR1 MGHRA and CDR2 YSYEKL. The CDR3 loop spans 15 amino acids. Written as DNA, the CDR3 is TGCGCCAGCAGCCAGCTAGAGGGGGACAATCAGCCCCAGCATTTT. This sequence encodes CASSQLEGDNQPQHF.

Only one count was recorded for this clone. The chain carries TRBV25-1 and TRBJ2-5; D perhaps matches TRBD1 (6 bases). This CDR3 region has 13 residues. Trimming cost V 8 bases and J 5 bases, with 15 bases left between them. Germline CDR1 and CDR2: MGHDK and SYGVNS. CDR3 nucleotides: TGTGCCAGCGAGACAGGTTCAAAGGAGACCCAGTACTTC. Translation: CASETGSKETQYF.

CDR3 DNA: TGTGCCAGCAGTGACGGGCTGTTCAGTCCAGCTTTCTTT. It specifies CASSDGLFSPAFF. The chain couples TRBV2 to TRBJ1-1; D not resolved. The germline V and J ends were trimmed by 3 bases and 10 bases, with 15 bases remaining between them. Germline V lookup: CDR1 SNHLY, CDR2 FYNNEI. The CDR3 runs to 13 residues.

V and J are TRBV4-3 and TRBJ2-7; D is undetermined. V shed 2 bases and J shed 3 bases, with 8 bases lying between them. CDR3 length: 13 residues. Germline V gene sequence: CDR1 LGHNA, CDR2 YSLEER. As DNA, the CDR3 is TGCGCCAGCAGCCAAAGTCTAGACTACGAGCAGTACTTC. It translates to CASSQSLDYEQYF.

The rearrangement uses TRBV15 and TRBJ2-7; TRBD2 aligns across 7 bases. Germline trimming cut 11 bases from V and 6 bases from J; bases unmatched to any gene: 13. There are 13 residues in the CDR3. In germline, CDR1 is LNHNV, CDR2 YYDKDF (reference sequence). CDR3 bases: TGTGCCGTCGGACGGGGGGAACGGGGCGAGCAGTACGTC. Its protein product is CAVGRGERGEQYV.

The chain combines TRBV13 with TRBJ2-1; TRBD2 matches at 7 bases. V shed 0 bases, J shed 4 bases, and the junction held 9 bases outside the gene matches. The length of the CDR3 is 17 residues. The germline V gene encodes CDR1 PRHDT and CDR2 FYEKMQ (reference sequence). The CDR3 loop reads CASSLGGGRRSYNEQFF. CDR3 coding DNA: TGTGCCAGCAGCTTAGGTGGCGGGAGAAGATCTTACAATGAGCAGTTCTTC.

Written as DNA, the CDR3 is TGTGCCAGCAGCTCCGACGGGACTTTCAGAGAGACCCAGTACTTC. Its translation is CASSSDGTFRETQYF. The chain employs TRBV7-2 and TRBJ2-5; weak D call: TRBD2 (6 bases). CDR3 size: 15 residues. Trimming shortened V by 4 bases and J by 4 bases, and 16 bases separated the two germline ends. CDR1 is SGHTA and CDR2 is FQGNSA in the germline V gene.

V and J are TRBV25-1 and TRBJ1-6, with unresolved D. The germline V and J ends were trimmed by 6 bases and 3 bases, with 9 bases remaining between them. Looked up from germline, CDR1 is MGHDK and CDR2 is SYGVNS. This CDR3 has 14 residues. Written as DNA, the CDR3 is TGTGCCAGCAGCGGACCTAACTATAATTCACCCCTCCACTTT. Translating it yields CASSGPNYNSPLHF.

The chain recombines TRBV7-9 with TRBJ1-5, with TRBD1 matching 8 bases. J gave up 3 bases and V 5 bases, and 3 bases lay outside the gene matches. Germline CDR1 is SEHNR and CDR2 is FQNEAQ (reference sequence). There are 14 residues in the CDR3. CDR3 sequence (DNA): TGTGCCAGCAGCAGACAGGGGCCCAATCAGCCCCAGCATTTT. Its translation: CASSRQGPNQPQHF.

This clone was observed once. The chain carries TRBV6-1 and TRBJ2-7, with unresolved D. V was shortened by 6 bases and J by 3 bases, with 6 bases between the two germline ends. The CDR3 loop spans 11 amino acids. The germline CDR1 and CDR2 sequences are MNHNS and SASEGT. The CDR3 sequence is CASRNYYEQYV. CDR3 in DNA: TGTGCCAGCAGGAATTACTACGAGCAGTACGTC.

The J gene is TRBJ1-3, the V gene TRBV11-2, with TRBD1 matching 7 bases. The CDR3 is made up of 16 amino acids. J was trimmed by 4 bases and V by 2 bases; bases with no gene match: 8. Looked up from germline, CDR1 is SGHAT and CDR2 is FQNNGV. The CDR3 region is CASSLKIQGTGNTIYF. The CDR3 DNA follows: TGTGCCAGCAGCTTAAAAATACAGGGGACCGGAAACACCATATATTTT.

This clone was counted many times. This chain links TRBV2 with TRBJ1-5, with 7 bases that match TRBD1. The CDR3 is 15 amino acids. The V gene's germline CDR1 is SNHLY and CDR2 FYNNEI. The V segment lost 4 bases and the J segment 3 bases; nucleotides outside the gene matches: 6. The CDR3 bases are TGTGCCAGCAGTGTTGGGGACAGTGCCAATCAGCCCCAGCATTTT. Translated: CASSVGDSANQPQHF. Full variable domain (remainder filled in from reference TRBV2 and TRBJ1-5): EPEVTQTPSHQVTQMGQEVILRCVPISNHLYFYWYRQILGQKVEFLVSFYNNEISEKSEIFDDQFSVERPDGSNFTLKIRSTKLEDSAMYFCASSVGDSANQPQHFGDGTRLSIL.

For the CDR3, the DNA is TGTGCCAGCAGGTCAATATTGGGCGCAACCGGGGAGCTGTTTTTT. Protein sequence: CASRSILGATGELFF. The rearrangement joins TRBV6-1 to TRBJ2-2; D unresolved. The CDR3 spans 15 residues. Trimming removed 6 bases from V and 5 bases from J, with 16 bases in between. CDR1 MNHNS and CDR2 SASEGT come from the germline V gene.

Details on this clone: Germline and junction disagree at one end, which may indicate a read error. The rearrangement links TRBV5-3 to TRBJ1-4, with D perhaps TRBD1 (6 bases). TRBV5-3 counts as an open reading frame of uncertain function. CDR3 length: 13 residues. CDR3 bases: TGTGCCAGCAGCTTACAGGGAATGGAAAAACTGTTTTTT. This codes for CASSLQGMEKLFF.

The chain has TRBV30 and TRBJ2-7; D is perhaps TRBD1 (5 bases). CDR1 is GTSNPN and CDR2 is SVGIG in the germline V gene (reference sequence). Trimming shortened V by 1 base and J by 1 base, and 8 bases separated the two germline ends. This CDR3 region has 13 residues. DNA of the CDR3: TGTGCCTGGAGTGGGGGCAGTTCCTACGAGCAGTACTTC. This gives the protein CAWSGGSSYEQYF.

This clone appeared a few times. The chain uses TRBV6-4 and TRBJ2-7, with 7 positions matching TRBD2. The CDR3 contains 16 residues. V lost 3 bases and J lost 1; bases outside the gene matches: 9. The germline CDR1 and CDR2 sequences are MRHNA and SNTAGT. CDR3 DNA: TGTGCCAGCAGTGAAAATCCGGGGGGAACTTCCTACGAGCAGTACGTC. This gives the protein CASSENPGGTSYEQYV.

The chain combines TRBV2 with TRBJ2-7, with TRBD1 matching over 8 bases. Germline V CDR1 and CDR2: SNHLY, FYNNEI. This CDR3 contains 14 residues. The junction had 7 bases not matched to a gene; V was cut back by 3 bases and J by 6 bases. The DNA of the CDR3 is TGTGCCAGCAGTGACCCGGGACAGGTGATCGAGCAGTACGTC. It yields the protein CASSDPGQVIEQYV.

The chain carries TRBV12-5 and TRBJ2-1; 9 nucleotides agree with TRBD2. V lost 4 bases and J lost 4; bases outside the gene matches: 11. Germline V gives CDR1 LGHNT, CDR2 FRNRAP. This CDR3 is 17 amino acids long. CDR3: CASGSELDAGGYNEQFF. The CDR3 bases are TGTGCTAGTGGTTCCGAGCTCGACGCGGGAGGGTACAATGAGCAGTTCTTC.

The table lists this clone with a count of one. V usage is TRBV9 and J usage is TRBJ2-3; TRBD1 matches at 10 bases. V was pared by 4 bases and J by 4 bases, with 9 bases of the junction left unmatched. CDR1 is SGDLS and CDR2 is YYNGEE in the germline V gene. The CDR3 sequence is 16 residues long. DNA of the CDR3: TGTGCCAGCAGCCCCCAGACAGGGGGCGCCGCAGATACGCAGTATTTT. Its protein product is CASSPQTGGAADTQYF.